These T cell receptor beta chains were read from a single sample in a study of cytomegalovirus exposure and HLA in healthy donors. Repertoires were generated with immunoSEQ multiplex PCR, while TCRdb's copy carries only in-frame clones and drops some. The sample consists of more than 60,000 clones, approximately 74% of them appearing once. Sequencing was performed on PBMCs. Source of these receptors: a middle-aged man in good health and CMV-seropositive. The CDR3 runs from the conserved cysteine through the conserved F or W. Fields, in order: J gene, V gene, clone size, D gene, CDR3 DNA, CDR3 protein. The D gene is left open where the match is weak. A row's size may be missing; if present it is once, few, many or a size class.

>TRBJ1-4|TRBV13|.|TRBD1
TGTGCCAGCAGCTTAGGCGACAGGGGCGATGAAAAACTGTTTTTT
CASSLGDRGDEKLFF
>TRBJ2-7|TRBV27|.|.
TGTGCCAGCAGATGGACGGCCAGGGCCCACGAGCAGTACTTC
CASRWTARAHEQYF
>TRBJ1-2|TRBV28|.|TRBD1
TGTGCCAGCAGTTTCCTGAATACAGGGGGTTCCCCCCCTAACTATGGCTACACCTTC
CASSFLNTGGSPPNYGYTF
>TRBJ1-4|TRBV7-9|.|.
TGTGCCAGCAGCTTAGCCCTACATGAAAAACTGTTTTTT
CASSLALHEKLFF
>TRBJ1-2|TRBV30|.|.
TGTGCCTCGCCCCGAGGTGTCAACTATGGCTACACCTTC
CASPRGVNYGYTF
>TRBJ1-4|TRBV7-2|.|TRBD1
TGTGCCAGCAGCCGAGGGGGCGATGAAAAACTGTTTTTT
CASSRGGDEKLFF
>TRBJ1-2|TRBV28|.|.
.
CASSSSDRRYGYTF
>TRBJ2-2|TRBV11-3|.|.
TGTGCCAGCAGCTTGTATGGGGAGCTGTTTTTT
CASSLYGELFF
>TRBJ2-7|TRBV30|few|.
TGTGCCTGGAGTCATTCAGGCGGGTGGACCTACGAGCAGTACTTC
CAWSHSGGWTYEQYF
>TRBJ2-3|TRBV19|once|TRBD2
TGTGCCAGTAGCCTCTCACGGGGGGCAGATACGCAGTATTTT
CASSLSRGADTQYF
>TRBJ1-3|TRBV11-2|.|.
TGTGCCAGCAGCTTAAGGTGGTCCCCAGGGGTTGCGTCTGGAAACACCATATATTTT
CASSLRWSPGVASGNTIYF
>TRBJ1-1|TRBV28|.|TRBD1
TGTGCCAGCAGCGCGACAGGGGGCGATCAGACTGAAGCTTTCTTT
CASSATGGDQTEAFF
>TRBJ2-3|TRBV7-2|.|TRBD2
TGTGCCAGCAGCACACAAGCGGGGGCCGACACAGATACGCAGTATTTT
CASSTQAGADTDTQYF
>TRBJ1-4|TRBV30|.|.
TGTGCCTGGAGTGAAGGGGGTTTCAATGAAAAACTGTTTTTT
CAWSEGGFNEKLFF
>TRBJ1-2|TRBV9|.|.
TGTGCCAGCAGCGTTTCCGGGACACGGCTCCGGGGCTACACCTTC
CASSVSGTRLRGYTF
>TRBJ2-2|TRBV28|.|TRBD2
TGTGCCAGCACCTCTAGCGGGAGTTTGACTACCGGGGAGCTGTTTTTT
CASTSSGSLTTGELFF
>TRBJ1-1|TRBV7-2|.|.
TGTGCCAGCCTCTATAGGGGAAAGTGGTCCAACACTGAAGCTTTCTTT
CASLYRGKWSNTEAFF
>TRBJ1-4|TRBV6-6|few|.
TGTGCCAGCAGTTATTTGGCAGGGAACCGGGAAAAACTGTTTTTT
CASSYLAGNREKLFF
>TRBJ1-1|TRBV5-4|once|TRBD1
TGTGCCAGCAGCTTGTGGCGGACAGGGGACGCTGAAGCTTTCTTT
CASSLWRTGDAEAFF
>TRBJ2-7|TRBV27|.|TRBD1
TGTGCCAGCAGACGACAGGGTTACGAGCAGTACTTC
CASRRQGYEQYF
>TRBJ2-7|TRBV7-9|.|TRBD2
TGTGCCAGCAGCTCCCGACTATCGGGAGGTAGCTCCTACGAGCAGTACTTC
CASSSRLSGGSSYEQYF
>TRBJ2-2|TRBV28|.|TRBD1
TGTGCCAGCAGTTTAAGTAGGACAGGACAGGCCGGGGAGCTGTTTTTT
CASSLSRTGQAGELFF
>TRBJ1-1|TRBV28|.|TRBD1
TGTGCCAGCGGGGAAAAGACAGGGGGCGCGGGCACTGAAGCTTTCTTT
CASGEKTGGAGTEAFF
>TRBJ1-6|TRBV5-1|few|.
TGCGCCAGCAGCTTGGCCGGGAGTGTACTCGTTAATTCACCCCTCCACTTT
CASSLAGSVLVNSPLHF
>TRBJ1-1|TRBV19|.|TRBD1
TGTGCCAGCCGGACAGGGTGGAACACTGAAGCTTTCTTT
CASRTGWNTEAFF
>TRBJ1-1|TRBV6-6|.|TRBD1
TGTGCCAGCAGTGTCACAGGGGGCAGGGCTGAAGCTTTCTTT
CASSVTGGRAEAFF
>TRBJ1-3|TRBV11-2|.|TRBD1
TGTGCCAGCAGTTCGGACAGGGCTGGAAACACCATATATTTT
CASSSDRAGNTIYF
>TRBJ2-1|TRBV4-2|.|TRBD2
TGTGCCAGCAGCCAGATTCTAGCGGGGGGGGACTCCTACAATGAGCAGTTCTTC
CASSQILAGGDSYNEQFF
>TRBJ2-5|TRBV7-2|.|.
TGTGCCAGCAGCCCGTCCTTTTTAGAGACCCAGTACTTC
CASSPSFLETQYF
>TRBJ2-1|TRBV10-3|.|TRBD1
TGTGCCATCAGCCTAACAGGGGGCAAGGAGCAGTTCTTC
CAISLTGGKEQFF
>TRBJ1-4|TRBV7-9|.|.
TGTGCCAGCAGCTCCTCAGGGTGGAGCGAAAAACTGTTTTTT
CASSSSGWSEKLFF
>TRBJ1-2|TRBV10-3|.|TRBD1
TGTGCCATCAGTGAGTCGTCGGGGACTGGACAGGGGATAAACTATGGCTACACCTTC
CAISESSGTGQGINYGYTF
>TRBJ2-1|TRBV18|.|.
TGTGCCAGCTCACCACAAGGGAGTACTGAGCAGTTCTTC
CASSPQGSTEQFF
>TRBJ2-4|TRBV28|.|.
TGTGCCAGCACCCCGGGTCCACTAGCCAAAAACATTCAGTACTTC
CASTPGPLAKNIQYF
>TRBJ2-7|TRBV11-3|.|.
TGTGCCAGCAGCTTAGATCACAGGGGAGGCGAGCAGTACTTC
CASSLDHRGGEQYF
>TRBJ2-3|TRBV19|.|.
TGTGCCAGTAGTGATGCGGGCACAGATACGCAGTATTTT
CASSDAGTDTQYF
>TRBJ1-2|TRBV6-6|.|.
TGTGCCAGCAGTTATATGGGCGGCTACACCTTC
CASSYMGGYTF
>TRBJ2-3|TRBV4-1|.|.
TGCGCCAGCAGTCCGCTAGGGGGAGGGGCAGGAGATACGCAGTATTTT
CASSPLGGGAGDTQYF
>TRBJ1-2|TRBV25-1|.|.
TGTGCCAGCAGTGCTGGGGGGGGCACCTATGGCTACACCTTC
CASSAGGGTYGYTF
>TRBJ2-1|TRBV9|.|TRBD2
TGTGCCAGCAGCGCTTTACCAGTCGCGGGAGTAGGGGATGAGCAGTTCTTC
CASSALPVAGVGDEQFF
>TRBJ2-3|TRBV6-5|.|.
TGTGCCAGCAGCCGATCTGTCGGTAGCACAGATACGCAGTATTTT
CASSRSVGSTDTQYF
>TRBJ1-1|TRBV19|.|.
TGTGCCAGTAGCAGCGGAGGGAACACTGAAGCTTTCTTT
CASSSGGNTEAFF
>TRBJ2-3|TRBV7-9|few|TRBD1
TGTGCCAGCAGCCCCGGGACAGGGTTGGGGGCAGATACGCAGTATTTT
CASSPGTGLGADTQYF
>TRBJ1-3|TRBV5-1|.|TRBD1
TGCGCCAGCAGCCCTTTTTCAGGGGGGCTCTCTGGAAACACCATATATTTT
CASSPFSGGLSGNTIYF
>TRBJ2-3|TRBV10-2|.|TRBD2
TGCGCCAGCAGTGACCTTCTAGCGGGGGGGCGAGTTACGCAGTATTTT
CASSDLLAGGRVTQYF
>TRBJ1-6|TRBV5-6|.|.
TGTGCCAGCAGGATGGGGGGGGTCAGCAGTAATTCACCCCTCCACTTT
CASRMGGVSSNSPLHF
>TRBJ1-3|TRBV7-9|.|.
TGTGCCAGCAGCTTAATGTCTTCTGGAAACACCATATATTTT
CASSLMSSGNTIYF
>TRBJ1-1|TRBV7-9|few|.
TGTGCCAGCAGCCCCAAAGGGGTCGTCACTGAAGCTTTCTTT
CASSPKGVVTEAFF
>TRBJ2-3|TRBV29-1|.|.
TGCAGCGTTGAAGATCGAGCGGTCAAAAGCACAGATACGCAGTATTTT
CSVEDRAVKSTDTQYF
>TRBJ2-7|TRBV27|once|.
TGTGCCAGCAGTTTCAACAGGATAGACGAGCAGTACTTC
CASSFNRIDEQYF
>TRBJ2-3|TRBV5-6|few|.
TGTGCCAGCAGCACAACAGATACGCAGTATTTT
CASSTTDTQYF
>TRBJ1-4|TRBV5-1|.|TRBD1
TGCGCCAGCAGCTTGGGACAGGGTGAGGAAAAACTGTTTTTT
CASSLGQGEEKLFF
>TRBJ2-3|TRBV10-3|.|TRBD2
TGTGCCATCAGTGATCAGCGGGGTGAAGATACGCAGTATTTT
CAISDQRGEDTQYF
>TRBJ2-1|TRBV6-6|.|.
TGTGCCAGCACCACCGGGCAGGGATCCTACAATGAGCAGTTCTTC
CASTTGQGSYNEQFF
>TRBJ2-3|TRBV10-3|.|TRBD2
TGTGCCATCAGTTCGCGGGGGGGCCTGAGAGATACGCAGTATTTT
CAISSRGGLRDTQYF
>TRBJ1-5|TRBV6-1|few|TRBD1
TGTGCCAGCAGATTCAGGACAGGGAACAATCAGCCCCAGCATTTT
CASRFRTGNNQPQHF
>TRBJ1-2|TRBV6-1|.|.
TGTGCCAGCATGATAAATGGGGGGACGGGGGGCTACACCTTC
CASMINGGTGGYTF
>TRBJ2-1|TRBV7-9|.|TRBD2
TGTGCCAGCAGCTTATTGCGCGGGGGGTCAATCTCGTCCTACAATGAGCAGTTCTTC
CASSLLRGGSISSYNEQFF
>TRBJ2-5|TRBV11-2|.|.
TGTGCCAGCAGGACTAACTCCGGGTACCAAGAGACCCAGTACTTC
CASRTNSGYQETQYF
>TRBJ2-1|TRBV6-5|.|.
TGTGCCAGCAGTAAAGGAGATGGCCGGAGGAATGAGCAGTTCTTC
CASSKGDGRRNEQFF